The sequence of this T cell receptor (beta chain) was determined in a study of cytomegalovirus exposure and HLA in healthy donors (TCRdb year 2017). Regarding the study in general: A later analysis indicated that the 110 or so validation repertoires were generated on the platform also employed for the 700 or so repertoires of the first cohort. The study aimed to test whether cataloging public T cell receptors could reveal signatures of past pathogen exposure. Besides the first cohort of around 670 subjects, a separate validation cohort made up of 120 different subjects was used. High-throughput TCR immunosequencing, statistical association of individual TCRs with disease status, and machine learning were combined to predict cytomegalovirus infection status.

Including the terminal cysteine and phenylalanine, the CDR3 comprises 15 residues. Only CDR3 DNA remains: 45 bases, in frame from the first base. V is trimmed back by 5 bases and J by 5 bases, and the junction contains 8 bases that no gene match accounts for. The germline V gene yields MGHRA for CDR1 and YSYEKL for CDR2. To note about this clone: The antigen it recognizes is unknown. One base away there is no much larger clone; base qualities are not given.

Study-wide findings and limitations: The classifier was reported to diagnose cytomegalovirus status with high specificity and sensitivity in both the original and validation cohorts. All 120 or so repertoires were used to score co-occurrence in the validation cohort in a later analysis, because that analysis had no HLA typing for the cohort. In vitro tests confirmed that three of the cytomegalovirus-associated TCR beta chains recognize cytomegalovirus antigens. Most TCR sequences were observed very rarely across donors, whereas some public TCRs were present in many individuals. The authors suggested that the approach could potentially be extended to other disease states and immunological phenotypes. In the study, 150 to 200 TCR beta chains were listed as associated with cytomegalovirus. A later analysis found that TCRs clustered in the first cohort also tended to co-occur in the 130 or so validation repertoires, with just under 95% of cluster scores above 0.

The library relied on the immunoSEQ multiplex PCR assay. As for how the authors treated the data: To diagnose cytomegalovirus status from the catalog of TCR beta chain sequences, a statistical classification framework was built. Imported from immuneACCESS, the table was reduced by TCRdb to in-frame sequences with V and J called. These copies leave out some clones; in studies compared against another copy, an unresolved V gene accounts for under half, and the cause of the remainder is not known. That table supplies the V and J calls and clone size; D and trimming were determined from the DNA. For this sample there are 71,000 or so clones; approximately 94% appear just once. The ten biggest clones cover approximately 1.3% of the sample. Donors formed part of the validation cohort, which comprised about 130 subjects and was distinct from the first cohort of under 750 subjects.

Specimen: PBMCs. The sequence joins TRBV4-1 to TRBJ2-2, with 7 bases matching TRBD1. The sequence came from a man aged 18 to 30 in good health and CMV-seropositive. The CDR3 reads CASSLRSRGTGELFF. The base sequence is TGCGCCAGCAGCTTAAGGTCCAGGGGGACCGGGGAGCTGTTTTTT.